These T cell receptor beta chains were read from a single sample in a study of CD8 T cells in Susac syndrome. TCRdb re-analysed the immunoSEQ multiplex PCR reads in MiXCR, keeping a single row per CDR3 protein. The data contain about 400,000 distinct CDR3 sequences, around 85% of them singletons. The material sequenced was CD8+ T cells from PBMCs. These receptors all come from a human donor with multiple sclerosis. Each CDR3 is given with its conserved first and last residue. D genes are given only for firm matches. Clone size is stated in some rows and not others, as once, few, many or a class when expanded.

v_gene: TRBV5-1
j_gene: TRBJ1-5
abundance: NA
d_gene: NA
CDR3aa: CASSLGDKGSLDNQPQHF
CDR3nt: TGCGCCAGCAGCTTGGGGGATAAGGGGTCCCTTGACAATCAGCCCCAGCATTTT

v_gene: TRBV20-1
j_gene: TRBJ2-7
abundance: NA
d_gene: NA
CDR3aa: CSARGPSGRSNFYEQYF
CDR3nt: TGCAGTGCTAGAGGGCCCTCGGGGAGGTCGAACTTCTACGAGCAGTACTTC

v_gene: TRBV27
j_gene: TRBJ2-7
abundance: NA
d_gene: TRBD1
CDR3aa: CASSYLRDRGAEQYF
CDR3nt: TGTGCCAGCAGTTACCTCCGCGACAGGGGCGCCGAGCAGTACTTC

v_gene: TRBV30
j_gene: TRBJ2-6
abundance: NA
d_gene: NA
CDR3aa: CAWSPLDPGANVLTF
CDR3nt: TGTGCCTGGAGTCCCCTCGACCCTGGGGCCAACGTCCTGACTTTC

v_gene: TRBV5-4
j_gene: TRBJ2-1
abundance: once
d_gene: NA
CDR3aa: CASSLVPGEYNEQFF
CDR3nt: TGTGCCAGCAGCTTGGTACCAGGGGAATACAATGAGCAGTTCTTC

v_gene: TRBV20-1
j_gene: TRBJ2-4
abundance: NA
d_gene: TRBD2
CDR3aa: CSASGRAWGAKNIQYF
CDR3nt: TGCAGTGCTAGCGGGAGGGCCTGGGGGGCCAAAAACATTCAGTACTTC

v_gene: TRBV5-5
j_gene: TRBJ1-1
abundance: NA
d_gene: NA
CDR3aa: CASSPPKGLDTEAFF
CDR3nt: TGTGCCAGCAGCCCCCCTAAGGGGCTCGACACTGAAGCTTTCTTT

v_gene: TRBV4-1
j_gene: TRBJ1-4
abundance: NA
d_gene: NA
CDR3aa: CASSQASPTNEKLFF
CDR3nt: TGCGCCAGCAGCCAAGCCAGTCCAACTAATGAAAAACTGTTTTTT

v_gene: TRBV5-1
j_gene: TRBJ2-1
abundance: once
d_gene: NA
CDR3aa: CASSFYGPHNEQFF
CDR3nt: TGCGCCAGCAGCTTCTACGGGCCTCACAATGAGCAGTTCTTC

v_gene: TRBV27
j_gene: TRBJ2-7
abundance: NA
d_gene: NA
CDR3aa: CASSLFQGHEQYF
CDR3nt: TGTGCCAGCAGTTTGTTTCAGGGGCACGAGCAGTACTTC

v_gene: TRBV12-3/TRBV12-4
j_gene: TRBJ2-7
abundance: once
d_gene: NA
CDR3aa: CASSPTGEGYEQYF
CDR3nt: TGTGCCAGCAGTCCGACAGGGGAGGGATACGAGCAGTACTTC

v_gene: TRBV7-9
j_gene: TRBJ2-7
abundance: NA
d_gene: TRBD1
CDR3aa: CASSFSRRDSDFYEQYF
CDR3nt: TGTGCCAGCAGCTTTTCACGCAGGGACAGCGATTTCTACGAGCAGTACTTC

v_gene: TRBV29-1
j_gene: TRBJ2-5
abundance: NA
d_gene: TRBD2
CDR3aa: CSGLRASGTSGSQETQYF
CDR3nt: TGCAGCGGTCTCAGGGCGTCCGGGACTAGCGGGAGTCAAGAGACCCAGTACTTC

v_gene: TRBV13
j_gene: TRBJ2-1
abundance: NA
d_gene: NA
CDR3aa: CASSSKDYMHHNEQFF
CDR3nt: TGTGCCAGCAGCTCCAAAGACTATATGCACCACAATGAGCAGTTCTTC

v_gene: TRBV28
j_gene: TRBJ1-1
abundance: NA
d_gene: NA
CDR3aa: CASSFRTMTRHTEAFF
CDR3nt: TGTGCCAGCAGTTTCCGCACAATGACGAGACACACTGAAGCTTTCTTT

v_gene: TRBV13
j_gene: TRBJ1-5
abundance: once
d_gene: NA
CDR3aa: CASSSHDSNQPQHF
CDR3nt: TGTGCCAGCAGCTCACATGATAGCAATCAGCCCCAGCATTTT

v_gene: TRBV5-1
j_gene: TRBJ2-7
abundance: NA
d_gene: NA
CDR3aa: CASHEGLPSSYEQYF
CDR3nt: TGCGCCAGCCACGAGGGACTGCCGAGCTCCTACGAGCAGTACTTC

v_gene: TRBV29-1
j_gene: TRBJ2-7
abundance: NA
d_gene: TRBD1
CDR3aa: CSAVGTERYEQYF
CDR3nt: TGCAGTGCCGTGGGGACAGAACGCTACGAGCAGTACTTC

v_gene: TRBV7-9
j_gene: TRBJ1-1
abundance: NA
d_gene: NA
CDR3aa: CASSARGGTEAFF
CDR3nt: TGTGCCAGCAGCGCCCGGGGGGGTACTGAAGCTTTCTTT

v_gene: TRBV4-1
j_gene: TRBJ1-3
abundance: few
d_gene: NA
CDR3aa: CASSQEPRSGNTIYF
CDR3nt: TGCGCCAGCAGCCAAGAGCCCAGGTCTGGAAACACCATATATTTT

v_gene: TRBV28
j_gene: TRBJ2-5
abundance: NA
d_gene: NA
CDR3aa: CASSLWYFGAQTQYF
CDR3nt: TGTGCCAGCAGTTTATGGTACTTTGGCGCGCAGACCCAGTACTTC

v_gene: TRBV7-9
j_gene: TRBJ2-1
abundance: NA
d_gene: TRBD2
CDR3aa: CASSSTGTSIEEQFF
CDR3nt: TGTGCCAGCAGCTCTACCGGGACTAGCATCGAGGAGCAGTTCTTC

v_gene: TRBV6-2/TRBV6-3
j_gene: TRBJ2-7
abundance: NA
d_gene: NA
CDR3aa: CASSFTGSYKQYF
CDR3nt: TGTGCCAGCAGTTTTACAGGATCCTACAAGCAGTACTTC

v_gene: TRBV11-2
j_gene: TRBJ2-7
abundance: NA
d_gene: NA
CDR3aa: CASSLDTTGIYEQYF
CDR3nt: TGTGCCAGCAGCTTAGATACGACCGGGATTTACGAGCAGTACTTC

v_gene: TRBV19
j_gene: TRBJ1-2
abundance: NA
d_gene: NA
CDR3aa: CASSIDPEEPPPNYGYTF
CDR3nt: TGTGCCAGTAGTATAGATCCTGAAGAACCACCTCCTAACTATGGCTACACCTTC

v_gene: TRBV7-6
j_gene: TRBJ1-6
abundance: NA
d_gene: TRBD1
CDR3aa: CASSPGTGYNSPLHF
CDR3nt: TGTGCCAGCAGCCCCGGGACAGGTTATAATTCACCCCTCCACTTT

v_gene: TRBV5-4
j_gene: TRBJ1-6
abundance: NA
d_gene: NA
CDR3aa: CASSLVSYNSPLHF
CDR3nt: TGTGCCAGCAGCTTGGTTTCCTATAATTCACCCCTCCACTTT

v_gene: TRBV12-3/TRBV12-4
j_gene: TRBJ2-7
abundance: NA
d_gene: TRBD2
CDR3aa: CASSSRDSGRSYEQYF
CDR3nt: TGTGCCAGCAGTTCCCGTGATAGCGGGAGGTCCTACGAGCAGTACTTC

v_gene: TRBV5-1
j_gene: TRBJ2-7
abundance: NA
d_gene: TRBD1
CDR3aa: CASSLGGQGSSYEQYF
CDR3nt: TGCGCCAGCAGCTTGGGTGGACAGGGCTCCTCCTACGAGCAGTACTTC

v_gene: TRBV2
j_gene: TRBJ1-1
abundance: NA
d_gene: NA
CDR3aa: CASSEGFGTEAFF
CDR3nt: TGTGCCAGCAGCGAGGGGTTTGGCACTGAAGCTTTCTTT

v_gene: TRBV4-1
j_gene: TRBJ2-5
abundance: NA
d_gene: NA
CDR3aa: CASSGTREKLETQYF
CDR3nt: TGCGCCAGCAGCGGTACTAGGGAGAAGTTGGAGACCCAGTACTTC

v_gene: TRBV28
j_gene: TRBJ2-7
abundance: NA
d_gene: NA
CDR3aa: CASSFNYERADYEQYF
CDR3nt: TGTGCCAGCAGTTTTAACTATGAGCGGGCCGACTACGAGCAGTACTTC

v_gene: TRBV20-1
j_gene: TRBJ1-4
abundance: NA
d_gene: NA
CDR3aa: CSARSDITNEKLFF
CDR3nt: TGCAGTGCTCGTTCCGACATAACTAATGAAAAACTGTTTTTT